The TCR beta chain under discussion was sequenced for a study of T cells in Graves' hyperthyroidism and ophthalmopathy. This CDR3 contains 13 residues. CDR1 and CDR2 (germline): SGHRS, YFSETQ. Clinical symptoms, serum thyroxine, TRAb, thyroid ultrasound and orbital computed tomography established diagnosis. Study-level results: Most expanded thyroid clonotypes above 0.001 recurred in blood. Ophthalmopathy onset followed model prediction by a median around 6.6 months.

This clonotype was picked up many times. The antigen remains unidentified. One junction end does not reproduce the germline sequence, and a read error may be involved. What was amplified from RNA transcripts were TCR beta CDR3 regions. Carried out on the TCR CDR3, a first-round RT-PCR used the HTBI primer set. TCRdb reanalysed the multiplex PCR reads using MiXCR and keeps one entry per CDR3 protein. The sample carries nearly 600,000 distinct CDR3 sequences, about 14% recorded once. The specimen sequenced was blood. The receptor was derived from a woman younger than 35 with Graves' ophthalmopathy. This chain links TRBV5-1 with TRBJ2-5; D remains unclear. DNA of the CDR3: TGTGCCAGCAGCCTAGGCAGGCAAGAGACCCAGTACTTC. Its protein is CASSLGRQETQYF.